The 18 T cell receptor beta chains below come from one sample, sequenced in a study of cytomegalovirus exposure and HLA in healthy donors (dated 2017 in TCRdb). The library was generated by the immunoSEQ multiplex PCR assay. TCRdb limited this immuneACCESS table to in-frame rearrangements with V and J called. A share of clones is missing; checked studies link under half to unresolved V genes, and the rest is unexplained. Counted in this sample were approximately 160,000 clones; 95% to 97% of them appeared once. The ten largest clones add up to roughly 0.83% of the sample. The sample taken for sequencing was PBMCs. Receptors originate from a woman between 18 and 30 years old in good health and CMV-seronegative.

The chain's CDR3 is CASSYRDSLDNEQFF. The CDR3 DNA is TGTGCCAGCAGTTACCGGGACAGCCTCGATAATGAGCAGTTCTTC. The V and J genes are TRBV6-6 and TRBJ2-1, with 7 bases fitting TRBD1. The CDR3 runs 15 residues. Looked up from germline, CDR1 is MNHNY and CDR2 is SVGAGI (reference sequence). V lost 2 bases and J lost 7; bases outside the gene matches: 8.

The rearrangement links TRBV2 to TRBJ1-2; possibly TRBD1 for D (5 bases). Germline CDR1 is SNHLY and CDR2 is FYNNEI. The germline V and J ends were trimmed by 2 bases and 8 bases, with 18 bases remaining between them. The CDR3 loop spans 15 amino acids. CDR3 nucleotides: TGTGCCAGCAGTGAACGGCAGGGCTTAAAGAACGGCTACACCTTC. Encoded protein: CASSERQGLKNGYTF.

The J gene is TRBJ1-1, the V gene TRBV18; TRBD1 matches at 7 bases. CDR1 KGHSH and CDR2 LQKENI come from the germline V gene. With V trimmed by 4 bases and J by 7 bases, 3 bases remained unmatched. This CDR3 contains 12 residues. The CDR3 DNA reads TGTGCCAGCTCACGTGACAGGGATGAAGCTTTCTTT. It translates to CASSRDRDEAFF.

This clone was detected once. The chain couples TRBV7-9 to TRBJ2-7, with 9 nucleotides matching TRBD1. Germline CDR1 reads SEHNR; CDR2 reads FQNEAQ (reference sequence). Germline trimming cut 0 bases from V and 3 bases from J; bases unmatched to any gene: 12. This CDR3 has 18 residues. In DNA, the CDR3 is TGTGCCAGCAGCTTAGCCGACCGGGACAGGGACCACCACTACGAGCAGTACTTC. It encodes CASSLADRDRDHHYEQYF.

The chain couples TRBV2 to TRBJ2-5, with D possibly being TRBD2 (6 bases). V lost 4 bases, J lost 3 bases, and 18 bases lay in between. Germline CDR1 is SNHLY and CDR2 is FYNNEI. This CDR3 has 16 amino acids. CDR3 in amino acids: CASSGRASAGEETQYF. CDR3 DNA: TGTGCCAGCAGTGGGCGGGCTAGCGCCGGGGAAGAGACCCAGTACTTC.

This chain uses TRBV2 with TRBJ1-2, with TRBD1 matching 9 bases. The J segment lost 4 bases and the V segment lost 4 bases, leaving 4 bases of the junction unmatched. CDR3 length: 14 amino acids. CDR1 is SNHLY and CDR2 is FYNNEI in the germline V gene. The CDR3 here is CASSVEDRGYGYTF. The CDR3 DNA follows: TGTGCCAGCAGTGTAGAGGACAGGGGCTATGGCTACACCTTC.

In nucleotides, the CDR3 is TGTGCCAGCAGCTTGAACGGGGGGGCTGGGTATGAGCAGTTCTTC. Protein sequence: CASSLNGGAGYEQFF. J is TRBJ2-1 and V is TRBV5-6, with 8 nucleotides matching TRBD2. Germline values: CDR1 SGHDT, CDR2 YYEEEE. CDR3 length: 15 amino acids. The V gene end was trimmed by 1 base and the J gene end by 8 bases; junction bases not matched to a gene: 8.

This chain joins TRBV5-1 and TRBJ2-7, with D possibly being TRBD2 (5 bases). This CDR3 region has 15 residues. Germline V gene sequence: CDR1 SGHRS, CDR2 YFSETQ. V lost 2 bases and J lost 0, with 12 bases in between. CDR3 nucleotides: TGCGCCAGCAGCTTCGGGAACGGGATCTCCTACGAGCAGTACTTC. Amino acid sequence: CASSFGNGISYEQYF.

This chain's CDR3 is CSVVLGQSAQHF. The CDR3 DNA reads as TGCAGCGTTGTACTGGGGCAGTCGGCCCAGCATTTT. The chain joins TRBV29-1 to TRBJ1-5; possibly TRBD1 for D (5 bases). The germline gives CDR1 SQVTM, CDR2 ANQGSEA. V was trimmed by 4 bases and J by 11 bases, leaving 15 bases between them. There are 12 residues in the CDR3.

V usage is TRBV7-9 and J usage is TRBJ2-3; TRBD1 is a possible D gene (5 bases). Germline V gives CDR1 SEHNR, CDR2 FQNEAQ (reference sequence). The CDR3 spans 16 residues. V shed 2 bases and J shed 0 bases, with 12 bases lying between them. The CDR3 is CASSLILGPSTDTQYF. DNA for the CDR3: TGTGCCAGCAGCTTAATTCTGGGGCCGAGCACAGATACGCAGTATTTT.

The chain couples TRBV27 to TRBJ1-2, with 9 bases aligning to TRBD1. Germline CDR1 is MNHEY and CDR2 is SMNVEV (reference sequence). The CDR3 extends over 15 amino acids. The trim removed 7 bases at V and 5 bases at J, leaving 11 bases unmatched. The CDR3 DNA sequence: TGTGCCAGCACCAATCTCACGGGGACAGGGTATGGCTACACCTTC. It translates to CASTNLTGTGYGYTF.

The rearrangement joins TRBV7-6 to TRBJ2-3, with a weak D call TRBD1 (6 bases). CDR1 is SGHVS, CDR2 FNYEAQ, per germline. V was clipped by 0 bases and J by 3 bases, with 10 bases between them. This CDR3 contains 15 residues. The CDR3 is CASSLAGTPTDTQYF. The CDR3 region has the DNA TGTGCCAGCAGCTTAGCAGGGACACCAACAGATACGCAGTATTTT.

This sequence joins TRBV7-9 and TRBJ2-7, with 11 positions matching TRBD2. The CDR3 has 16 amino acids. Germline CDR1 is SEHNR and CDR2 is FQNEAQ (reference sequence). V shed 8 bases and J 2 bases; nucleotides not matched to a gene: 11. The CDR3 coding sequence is TGTGCCAGCGGAGAATCTAGCGGGGGGCGAACCTACGAGCAGTACTTC. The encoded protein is CASGESSGGRTYEQYF.

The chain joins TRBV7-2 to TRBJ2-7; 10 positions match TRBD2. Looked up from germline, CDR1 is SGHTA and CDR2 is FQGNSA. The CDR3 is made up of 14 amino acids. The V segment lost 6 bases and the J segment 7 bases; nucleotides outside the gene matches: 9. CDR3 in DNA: TGTGCCAGCAGGGAGCGGGGGGGTTTGAGGGAGCAGTACTTC. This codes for CASRERGGLREQYF.

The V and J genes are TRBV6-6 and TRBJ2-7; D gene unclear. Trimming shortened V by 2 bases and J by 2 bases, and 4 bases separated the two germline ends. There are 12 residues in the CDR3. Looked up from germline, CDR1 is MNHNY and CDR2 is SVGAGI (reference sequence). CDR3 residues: CASSYGPYEQYF. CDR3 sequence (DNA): TGTGCCAGCAGTTACGGCCCCTACGAGCAGTACTTC.

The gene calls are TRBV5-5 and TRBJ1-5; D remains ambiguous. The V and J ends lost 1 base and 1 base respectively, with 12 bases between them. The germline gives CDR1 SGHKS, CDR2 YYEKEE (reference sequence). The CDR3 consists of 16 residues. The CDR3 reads CASSLHLPRSNQPQHF. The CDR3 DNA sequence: TGTGCCAGCAGCTTGCACCTCCCGAGGAGCAATCAGCCCCAGCATTTT. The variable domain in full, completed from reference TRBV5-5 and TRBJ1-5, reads DAGVTQSPTHLIKTRGQQVTLRCSPISGHKSVSWYQQVLGQGPQFIFQYYEKEERGRGNFPDRFSARQFPNYSSELNVNALLLGDSALYLCASSLHLPRSNQPQHFGDGTRLSIL.

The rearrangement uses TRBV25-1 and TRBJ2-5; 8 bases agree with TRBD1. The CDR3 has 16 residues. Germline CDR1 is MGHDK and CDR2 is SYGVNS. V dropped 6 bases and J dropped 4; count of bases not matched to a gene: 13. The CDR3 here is CASSETRGTGLETQYF. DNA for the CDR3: TGTGCCAGCAGCGAAACACGGGGGACAGGCTTAGAGACCCAGTACTTC.

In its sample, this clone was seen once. The CDR3 reads CAGGVIPYEQYF. CDR3 sequence (DNA): TGTGCCGGGGGGGTAATACCGTACGAGCAGTACTTC. This chain connects TRBV2 to TRBJ2-7, with 7 positions matching TRBD2. CDR3 length: 12 residues. Germline assignment: CDR1 SNHLY and CDR2 FYNNEI. The V and J ends lost 11 bases and 4 bases, in that order; junction bases with no gene match: 8.